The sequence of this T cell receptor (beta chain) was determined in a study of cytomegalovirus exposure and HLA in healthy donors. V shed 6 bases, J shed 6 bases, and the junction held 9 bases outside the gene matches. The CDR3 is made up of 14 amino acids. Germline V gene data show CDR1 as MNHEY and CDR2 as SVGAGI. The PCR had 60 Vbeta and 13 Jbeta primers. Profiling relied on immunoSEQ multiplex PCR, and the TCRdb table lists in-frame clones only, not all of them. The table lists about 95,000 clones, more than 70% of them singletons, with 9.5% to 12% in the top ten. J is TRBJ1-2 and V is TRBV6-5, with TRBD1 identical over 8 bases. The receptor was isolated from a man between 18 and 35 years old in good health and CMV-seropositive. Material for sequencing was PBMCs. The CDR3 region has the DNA TGTGCCAGCAGGGAATCGGGACAGGCCCATGGCTACACCTTC. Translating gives CASRESGQAHGYTF.